The 27 T cell receptor beta chains presented below share a single source sample, sequenced in a study of T cells in localized non-small cell lung cancer. TCRdb's copy holds only in-frame clones and misses some; the assay was immunoSEQ multiplex PCR. This repertoire shows tens of thousands of clones, 83% found once; its top ten account for roughly 8%. The material was PBMCs, obtained before any cancer treatment. The receptors derive from a man aged 35-69 years with stage II lung adenocarcinoma.

This clone appeared once. This rearrangement joins TRBV28 to TRBJ2-5; either TRBD1 or TRBD2 may supply D (6 bases each). The V end lost 5 bases, the J end lost 0 bases, and 16 bases lay between the germline ends. Per the germline V gene, CDR1 is MDHEN and CDR2 is SYDVKM. The CDR3 has 16 residues. The CDR3 coding sequence is TGTGCCAGCAGTGCCCTCGGGGGCCAGTACCAAGAGACCCAGTACTTC. Translating gives CASSALGGQYQETQYF.

The chain joins TRBV5-1 to TRBJ2-7; no clear D. CDR1 and CDR2 from the germline V gene are SGHRS and YFSETQ. The CDR3 covers 11 residues. The V and J ends lost 5 bases and 2 bases respectively, with 5 bases between them. CDR3: CASRDAYEQYF. The CDR3 region has the DNA TGCGCCAGCAGGGACGCCTACGAGCAGTACTTC.

The chain links TRBV5-1 to TRBJ2-1; TRBD2 might be the D (7 bases). The germline V gene has CDR1 SGHRS and CDR2 YFSETQ. The length of the CDR3 is 18 residues. The germline V and J ends were trimmed by 4 bases and 0 bases, with 20 bases remaining between them. The chain's CDR3 is CASSPGGGGLSSYNEQFF. In DNA, the CDR3 is TGCGCCAGCAGCCCCGGGGGCGGGGGCTTAAGCTCCTACAATGAGCAGTTCTTC.

V gene TRBV7-2 combines with J gene TRBJ1-3; D is ambiguous. The CDR3 covers 13 residues. V shed 2 bases and J shed 3 bases, with 5 bases lying between them. Germline CDR1 and CDR2: SGHTA and FQGNSA. The chain's CDR3 is CASSLIYGNTIYF. The CDR3 DNA sequence: TGTGCCAGCAGCTTAATTTATGGAAACACCATATATTTT.

This chain links TRBV19 with TRBJ1-1, with D possibly TRBD1 on 5 matching bases. Germline loops: CDR1 LNHDA, CDR2 SQIVND (reference sequence). V lost 5 bases, J lost 1 base, and 11 bases lay in between. The CDR3 totals 14 residues. Here the CDR3 DNA reads TGTGCCAGTAGTCCGACGACAGCGAACACTGAAGCTTTCTTT. As protein: CASSPTTANTEAFF. The whole variable domain, filled in from reference TRBV19 and TRBJ1-1, reads DGGITQSPKYLFRKEGQNVTLSCEQNLNHDAMYWYRQDPGQGLRLIYYSQIVNDFQKGDIAEGYSVSREKKESFPLTVTSAQKNPTAFYLCASSPTTANTEAFFGQGTRLTVV.

The chain couples TRBV5-8 to TRBJ1-5, with 8 bases lining up with TRBD1. Trimming cost V 2 bases and J 4 bases; bases outside gene matches: 5. The germline V gene has CDR1 SGHTS and CDR2 YDEGEE. This CDR3 is built from 15 residues. CDR3: CASSFGDRGNQPQHF. Here the CDR3 DNA reads TGTGCCAGCAGCTTCGGCGACAGGGGAAATCAGCCCCAGCATTTT.

This clone was seen once. The chain employs TRBV10-3 and TRBJ1-4; 9 bases match TRBD1. Trimming at V came to 6 bases and at J to 6 bases, leaving 5 bases not matched to a gene. Germline V gene lookup returns CDR1 ENHRY and CDR2 SYGVKD. The CDR3 is 14 amino acids. The CDR3 DNA follows: TGTGCCATCAGACAGGGGGCCGACCATGAAAAACTGTTTTTT. It specifies CAIRQGADHEKLFF.

A few counts support this clone. CDR3 sequence: CASSYYRPTGGNGYTF. The CDR3 DNA sequence: TGTGCCAGCAGTTACTACCGCCCAACAGGGGGGAATGGCTACACCTTC. This chain links TRBV6-5 with TRBJ1-2, with 8 bases aligning to TRBD1. V shed 1 base and J 6 bases; nucleotides not matched to a gene: 10. This CDR3 contains 16 residues. The germline CDR1 and CDR2 sequences are MNHEY and SVGAGI.

The gene calls are TRBV7-9 and TRBJ2-7; D is possibly TRBD1 (6 bases). This CDR3 is 14 amino acids long. Germline V gene lookup returns CDR1 SEHNR and CDR2 FQNEAQ (reference sequence). The V gene lost 6 bases and the J gene lost 6 bases, with 18 bases spanning the gap. DNA for the CDR3: TGTGCCAGCAGTTCACAGGGACCCCGGTTCGAGCAGTACTTC. Its protein is CASSSQGPRFEQYF. The full variable domain, with the rest looked up from reference TRBV7-9 and TRBJ2-7, is DTGVSQNPRHKITKRGQNVTFRCDPISEHNRLYWYRQTLGQGPEFLTYFQNEAQLEKSRLLSDRFSAERPKGSFSTLEIQRTEQGDSAMYLCASSSQGPRFEQYFGPGTRLTVT.

The chain has TRBV6-9 and TRBJ1-4; D unresolved. Germline V gene sequence: CDR1 MNHGY, CDR2 SVAAGI. Trimming removed 6 bases from V and 12 bases from J, with 17 bases in between. The CDR3 runs to 13 residues. CDR3 in amino acids: CASSGGTENELFF. DNA for the CDR3: TGTGCCAGCAGCGGAGGTACTGAGAATGAACTGTTTTTT.

This sequence joins TRBV15 and TRBJ2-5; TRBD2 might be the D (7 bases). This CDR3 region has 16 residues. The V end lost 1 base, the J end lost 11 bases, and 23 bases lay between the germline ends. Germline lookup yields CDR1 LNHNV and CDR2 YYDKDF (reference sequence). CDR3 protein: CATSRVPAGAPREQYF. The CDR3 DNA sequence: TGTGCCACCAGCAGAGTTCCGGCGGGGGCTCCTCGGGAGCAGTACTTC.

The V gene is TRBV6-6, the J gene TRBJ1-6; D is ambiguous. The V and J ends lost 3 bases and 7 bases respectively, with 4 bases between them. Germline V lookup: CDR1 MNHNY, CDR2 SVGAGI (reference sequence). The CDR3 consists of 12 residues. This chain's CDR3 is CASSYPNSPLHF. The DNA for the CDR3 is TGTGCCAGCAGTTATCCCAATTCACCCCTCCACTTT.

The chain couples TRBV11-2 to TRBJ2-5, with TRBD2 matching 16 bases. The CDR3 has 17 amino acids. The V segment lost 4 bases and the J segment 5 bases; nucleotides outside the gene matches: 7. Germline lookup yields CDR1 SGHAT and CDR2 FQNNGV. CDR3 in DNA: TGTGCCAGCAGCTCGGGGACTAGCGGGAGGGCCGGGGAGACCCAGTACTTC. Translation: CASSSGTSGRAGETQYF. The whole variable domain, filled in from reference TRBV11-2 and TRBJ2-5, reads EAGVAQSPRYKIIEKRQSVAFWCNPISGHATLYWYQQILGQGPKLLIQFQNNGVVDDSQLPKDRFSAERLKGVDSTLKIQPAKLEDSAVYLCASSSGTSGRAGETQYFGPGTRLLVL.

This clone was seen only once. The chain combines TRBV2 with TRBJ2-1; D is possibly TRBD2 (6 bases). Per the germline V gene, CDR1 is SNHLY and CDR2 is FYNNEI. V was clipped by 0 bases and J by 1 base, with 10 bases between them. The CDR3 spans 16 residues. In DNA, the CDR3 is TGTGCCAGCAGTGAAGCTCGGGAGCGGTCCTACAATGAGCAGTTCTTC. Translated: CASSEARERSYNEQFF.

This clone has more than one count but fewer than ten. The chain is built from TRBV28 and TRBJ1-5; D is ambiguous. This CDR3 spans 14 amino acids. Looked up from germline, CDR1 is MDHEN and CDR2 is SYDVKM. Trimming stripped 6 bases from V and 5 bases from J, with 14 bases between. CDR3 sequence: CASSQGGLDQPQHF. The DNA of the CDR3 is TGTGCCAGCAGCCAAGGAGGGTTGGATCAGCCCCAGCATTTT.

V usage is TRBV10-1 and J usage is TRBJ1-6, with D possibly TRBD1 on 5 matching bases. The length of the CDR3 is 15 residues. CDR1 and CDR2 (germline): WNHNN, SYGVQD (reference sequence). Trimming left V 4 bases short and J 5 bases short, with 12 bases between. The CDR3 region has the DNA TGCGCCAGCAGTGCCCGGGGGATTAATAATTCACCCCTCCACTTT. This sequence encodes CASSARGINNSPLHF.

CDR3 protein: CSARVYEQYF. The CDR3 DNA is TGCAGTGCTAGAGTTTACGAGCAGTACTTC. The rearrangement joins TRBV20-1 to TRBJ2-7; D unclear. Germline CDR1 is DFQATT and CDR2 is SNEGSKA (reference sequence). The CDR3 has 10 amino acids. V was shortened by 1 base and J by 4 bases, with 2 bases between the two germline ends.

The DNA of the CDR3 is TGTGCCAGTAGTCAGGGCGGGAGGAATCAGCCCCAGCATTTT. Encoded protein: CASSQGGRNQPQHF. The chain carries TRBV19 and TRBJ1-5; D perhaps matches TRBD1 (5 bases). The CDR3 is 14 amino acids. Germline V CDR1 and CDR2: LNHDA, SQIVND (reference sequence). Trimming pared 5 bases from V and 4 bases from J, leaving 12 bases between.

V and J are TRBV28 and TRBJ1-6, with TRBD1 as a possible D gene (6 bases). The CDR3 length is 12 residues. The ends were cut back, 6 bases at V and 12 bases at J, with 12 bases in the middle. Germline V gene sequence: CDR1 MDHEN, CDR2 SYDVKM. CDR3 protein: CASSPPRGPLHF. The CDR3 DNA sequence: TGTGCCAGCAGCCCCCCCAGGGGACCCCTCCACTTT.

The CDR3 coding sequence is TGTGCCAGCAGTGAATATGGGGGACTAGCGGTAGAGACCCAGTACTTC. Residues: CASSEYGGLAVETQYF. The V and J genes are TRBV25-1 and TRBJ2-5, with 11 bases identical to TRBD2. This CDR3 has 16 amino acids. The trim removed 0 bases at V and 4 bases at J, leaving 4 bases unmatched. Germline assignment: CDR1 MGHDK and CDR2 SYGVNS. The complete variable domain, with remaining parts taken from reference TRBV25-1 and TRBJ2-5, reads EADIYQTPRYLVIGTGKKITLECSQTMGHDKMYWYQQDPGMELHLIHYSYGVNSTEKGDLSSESTVSRIRTEHFPLTLESARPSHTSQYLCASSEYGGLAVETQYFGPGTRLLVL.

J is TRBJ2-5 and V is TRBV5-1; D may be TRBD2 (6 bases). The V gene lost 0 bases and the J gene lost 5 bases, with 20 bases spanning the gap. CDR3 size: 17 residues. The germline gives CDR1 SGHRS, CDR2 YFSETQ. This chain's CDR3 is CASSLAILASLGETQYF. The CDR3 DNA reads TGCGCCAGCAGCTTGGCCATTCTAGCGTCGTTGGGGGAGACCCAGTACTTC.

This clone was counted a few times. At one of its ends the junction is not consistent with the germline gene, which may arise from a read error. The chain couples TRBV11-2 to TRBJ2-7; 8 bases map to TRBD2. The CDR3 covers 15 residues. The V gene's germline CDR1 is SGHAT and CDR2 FQNNGV. The CDR3 nucleotides are TGCGCCAGCAGCCAAGATAGCGGGACACGGGGCGAGCAGTACTTC. It codes for CASSQDSGTRGEQYF.

The CDR3: CASLRTDGGPRELFF. The CDR3 DNA reads as TGTGCCAGCCTCAGGACGGACGGAGGGCCTCGGGAGCTGTTTTTT. The rearrangement joins TRBV28 to TRBJ2-2, with a possible D match to TRBD2 (6 bases). Germline V gives CDR1 MDHEN, CDR2 SYDVKM. The CDR3 is 15 amino acids. Between the trimmed V and J ends, which lost 8 bases and 9 bases, there was a span of 22 bases.

J is TRBJ1-5 and V is TRBV4-1; D may be TRBD1 (5 bases). V lost 0 bases and J lost 6, with 15 bases in between. This CDR3 comprises 16 residues. CDR1 and CDR2 (germline): MGHRA, YSYEKL. As DNA, the CDR3 is TGCGCCAGCAGCCAAGATTTCGCAGGGTGGACTCAGCCCCAGCATTTT. This codes for CASSQDFAGWTQPQHF.

This chain joins TRBV5-1 and TRBJ2-5, with a tentative D call TRBD1 (6 bases). From germline, CDR1 is SGHRS and CDR2 YFSETQ. CDR3 length equals 16 residues. The V end was cut by 1 base, the J end by 3 bases, with 16 bases between. The CDR3 DNA sequence: TGCGCCAGCAGCTTGTTAATCGGAACAGGGAAAGAGACCCAGTACTTC. Translation: CASSLLIGTGKETQYF.

This sequence joins TRBV27 and TRBJ2-7; possibly TRBD1 for D (6 bases). V shed 4 bases and J shed 6 bases, with 22 bases lying between them. The CDR3 length is 16 residues. Germline V gives CDR1 MNHEY, CDR2 SMNVEV (reference sequence). The CDR3 bases are TGTGCCAGCAGTTGGGGTAGAGGACAGCCAGTATCCGAGCAGTACTTC. Amino acid sequence: CASSWGRGQPVSEQYF.

The V gene is TRBV29-1, the J gene TRBJ1-5; D is possibly TRBD1 (5 bases). Germline V gives CDR1 SQVTM, CDR2 ANQGSEA. There are 14 residues in the CDR3. Trimming removed 4 bases at V and 1 base at J, with 11 bases between. The CDR3 is CSVGGQGSNQPQHF. The CDR3 DNA reads as TGCAGCGTTGGAGGGCAGGGAAGCAATCAGCCCCAGCATTTT.